One and the same sample provided the 7 T cell receptor beta chains below, sequenced in a study of blood T cell repertoires in COVID-19. Produced via immunoSEQ multiplex PCR; TCRdb's table is partial and in-frame only. The sample has about 93,000 clones; roughly 80% are singletons. The sequenced sample was peripheral blood. Receptor source: a human donor in a cohort sampled during active COVID-19.

The gene calls are TRBV6-5 and TRBJ2-7, with 8 nucleotides matching TRBD1. Germline V gives CDR1 MNHEY, CDR2 SVGAGI. The CDR3 is 14 residues long. The J segment lost 7 bases and the V segment lost 6 bases, leaving 11 bases of the junction unmatched. The CDR3 DNA reads as TGTGCCAGCAGATCACAGGGGGTCTTCCGGGAGCAGTACTTC. As protein: CASRSQGVFREQYF.

The rearrangement uses TRBV5-1 and TRBJ2-7; D possibly corresponds to TRBD2 (5 bases). Looked up from germline, CDR1 is SGHRS and CDR2 is YFSETQ. The CDR3 has 12 amino acids. Trimming stripped 0 bases from V and 5 bases from J, with 6 bases between. CDR3 DNA sequence: TGCGCCAGCAGCTTGGCGGGGAACGAGCAGTACTTC. Translated: CASSLAGNEQYF.

This sequence joins TRBV4-2 and TRBJ1-1, with D hard to call. Trimming took 2 bases from V and 3 from J, leaving 16 bases between them. CDR1 and CDR2 from the germline V gene are LGHNA and YNFKEQ. The CDR3 loop spans 16 amino acids. CDR3 sequence: CASSQIQVQEDTEAFF. In DNA form, the CDR3 reads TGTGCCAGCAGCCAAATTCAGGTGCAGGAGGACACTGAAGCTTTCTTT.

This clone was seen only once. The chain links TRBV6-6 to TRBJ2-3, with TRBD1 matching 10 bases. V trimming: 6 bases; J trimming: 5 bases; junction bases outside the gene matches: 11. CDR1 is MNHNY and CDR2 is SVGAGI in the germline V gene (reference sequence). The CDR3 loop spans 16 amino acids. CDR3 residues: CASSQRQGASGDTQYF. CDR3 DNA sequence: TGTGCCAGCAGCCAAAGACAGGGGGCGTCCGGAGATACGCAGTATTTT.

This chain uses TRBV15 with TRBJ2-2; the match to TRBD1 covers 11 bases. With 4 bases clipped from V and 6 bases from J, the junction kept 7 bases outside the gene matches. CDR1 and CDR2 (germline): LNHNV, YYDKDF (reference sequence). There are 16 residues in the CDR3. CDR3 DNA sequence: TGTGCCACCAGCACTTTGGACAGGGGGCGCGCCGGGGAGCTGTTTTTT. This codes for CATSTLDRGRAGELFF.

This clone was detected only once. J is TRBJ2-3 and V is TRBV11-3; 7 nucleotides line up with TRBD1. Germline V gives CDR1 SGHNT, CDR2 YENEEA. V trimming: 5 bases; J trimming: 8 bases; junction bases outside the gene matches: 4. The length of the CDR3 is 12 residues. The DNA of the CDR3 is TGTGCCAGCAGCCCCGACAGGGCTACGCAGTATTTT. Translated, it gives CASSPDRATQYF.

The V call is TRBV7-9, the J call TRBJ2-3, with 9 nucleotides matching TRBD1. J lost 0 bases, V lost 4 bases, and 14 bases had no gene match. The CDR3 is 19 residues long. From germline, CDR1 is SEHNR and CDR2 FQNEAQ (reference sequence). The CDR3 sequence: CASSWDRARRRVSTDTQYF. The CDR3 coding sequence is TGTGCCAGCAGCTGGGACAGGGCTCGCCGCAGAGTTAGCACAGATACGCAGTATTTT.